One sample yielded the 21 T cell receptor beta chains listed below, sequenced in a study of cytotoxic CD8 clonotypes in ibrutinib-treated CLL. The protocol was immunoSEQ multiplex PCR, while the TCRdb copy is restricted to in-frame clones and leaves out a portion. The sample contains 300,000 to 400,000 clones, about 64% of which appear only once. This material consisted of PBMCs, taken after 36 months of ibrutinib treatment. All receptors come from a human donor with chronic lymphocytic leukemia.

The CDR3 nucleotides read TGCGCCAGCAGCTTGGTTCTGGGTTTCTATGGCTACACCTTC. This sequence encodes CASSLVLGFYGYTF. The gene calls are TRBV5-1 and TRBJ1-2, with D unresolved. The CDR3 loop spans 14 amino acids. Trimming pared 0 bases from V and 4 bases from J, leaving 10 bases between. Per germline, CDR1 SGHRS and CDR2 YFSETQ. Complete variable domain (other parts from reference TRBV5-1 and TRBJ1-2): KAGVTQTPRYLIKTRGQQVTLSCSPISGHRSVSWYQQTPGQGLQFLFEYFSETQRNKGNFPGRFSGRQFSNSRSEMNVSTLELGDSALYLCASSLVLGFYGYTFGSGTRLTVV.

The chain carries TRBV5-4 and TRBJ2-5; 7 nucleotides match TRBD1. From germline, CDR1 is SGHNT and CDR2 YYREEE (reference sequence). CDR3 length equals 14 residues. Trimming at V came to 1 base and at J to 5 bases, leaving 5 bases not matched to a gene. The CDR3 loop reads CASSLLTGLETQYF. The CDR3 DNA reads TGTGCCAGCAGCTTGTTGACAGGGTTGGAGACCCAGTACTTC.

In the case of this clone: This sample includes further DNA sequences coding for the same CDR3. The chain carries TRBV19 and TRBJ2-7; D ambiguous. CDR3 length equals 13 residues. V lost 1 base and J lost 4, with 8 bases in between. Germline-derived CDR1 and CDR2 are LNHDA and SQIVND (reference sequence). The CDR3 DNA sequence: TGTGCCAGTAGTATAGGTGGTGGGTACGAGCAGTACTTC. Its protein is CASSIGGGYEQYF.

The chain couples TRBV9 to TRBJ2-5; D possibly corresponds to TRBD2 (6 bases). Deletions cut 3 bases from V and 0 bases from J, with 15 bases between. Germline values: CDR1 SGDLS, CDR2 YYNGEE. The CDR3 spans 16 residues. The CDR3 region has the DNA TGTGCCAGCAGCGCGGGGGTGAGGGACTACCAAGAGACCCAGTACTTC. It is translated as CASSAGVRDYQETQYF.

This clone came up a few times. The V gene is TRBV9, the J gene TRBJ2-2; D unclear. Looked up from germline, CDR1 is SGDLS and CDR2 is YYNGEE. CDR3 length equals 14 residues. Trimming took 3 bases from V and 5 from J, leaving 11 bases between them. CDR3 residues: CASSALRGTGELFF. Here the CDR3 DNA reads TGTGCCAGCAGCGCCCTCCGTGGGACCGGGGAGCTGTTTTTT. The entire variable domain, with the rest obtained from reference TRBV9 and TRBJ2-2, is as follows: DSGVTQTPKHLITATGQRVTLRCSPRSGDLSVYWYQQSLDQGLQFLIQYYNGEERAKGNILERFSAQQFPDLHSELNLSSLELGDSALYFCASSALRGTGELFFGEGSRLTVL.

This clone was counted a single time. The chain recombines TRBV6-5 with TRBJ2-3, with D possibly being TRBD2 (5 bases). The V gene's germline CDR1 is MNHEY and CDR2 SVGAGI. With 5 bases removed from V and 7 bases from J, the gap between germline ends came to 10 bases. The CDR3 is made up of 12 amino acids. The CDR3 is CASSRPGYTQYF. The CDR3, as DNA: TGTGCCAGCAGTCGCCCGGGGTATACGCAGTATTTT.

The V and J genes are TRBV18 and TRBJ2-3; a possible D gene is TRBD2 (5 bases). The germline V gene encodes CDR1 KGHSH and CDR2 LQKENI. V was cut by 3 bases and J by 4 bases, with 8 bases left in between. CDR3 length: 13 residues. The CDR3 loop reads CASSPLEADTQYF. DNA for the CDR3: TGTGCCAGCTCACCGTTGGAGGCAGATACGCAGTATTTT.

The chain links TRBV2 to TRBJ2-7; D is ambiguous. Germline-derived CDR1 and CDR2 are SNHLY and FYNNEI. V shed 0 bases and J shed 7 bases, with 4 bases lying between them. The CDR3 has 11 residues. The CDR3 DNA reads TGTGCCAGCAGTGAAGCGCGTGAGCAGTACTTC. Translation gives CASSEAREQYF.

The chain employs TRBV11-2 and TRBJ2-7; D not resolved. The CDR3 sequence is 17 residues long. The germline V gene has CDR1 SGHAT and CDR2 FQNNGV. V lost 3 bases and J 2 bases, leaving 20 bases between the germline ends. CDR3 region: CASSFLHSSRKAYEQYF. In DNA form, the CDR3 reads TGTGCCAGCAGCTTCTTGCACAGCAGTCGGAAGGCCTACGAGCAGTACTTC.

V usage is TRBV6-5 and J usage is TRBJ2-7; 9 nucleotides match TRBD1. Looked up from germline, CDR1 is MNHEY and CDR2 is SVGAGI. V gave up 4 bases and J gave up 2 bases; unmatched junction bases: 6. This CDR3 region has 15 residues. CDR3 loop: CASSSGTGLTYEQYF. The CDR3 coding sequence is TGTGCCAGCAGTTCCGGGACAGGGCTTACCTACGAGCAGTACTTC.

The chain has TRBV29-1 and TRBJ2-7, with TRBD1 identical over 9 bases. Germline V gene sequence: CDR1 SQVTM, CDR2 ANQGSEA. The CDR3 is made up of 13 amino acids. CDR3 nucleotide sequence: TGCAGTGCGACAGGGGGGTCCTCCTACGAGCAGTACTTC. Protein: CSATGGSSYEQYF.

This clone was seen more than once but under ten times. This rearrangement joins TRBV25-1 to TRBJ2-3, with D unclear. Trimming removed 4 bases at V and 0 bases at J, with 2 bases between. Germline-derived CDR1 and CDR2 are MGHDK and SYGVNS. This CDR3 region has 12 residues. The CDR3 is CASSGSTDTQYF. CDR3 DNA: TGTGCCAGCAGTGGAAGCACAGATACGCAGTATTTT.

The V gene is TRBV15, the J gene TRBJ2-3, with unresolved D. CDR3 length: 13 amino acids. Trimming cost V 4 bases and J 6 bases, with 11 bases left between them. Germline CDR1 and CDR2: LNHNV and YYDKDF (reference sequence). This CDR3 is CATSTGEQDTQYF. DNA of the CDR3: TGTGCCACCAGCACTGGAGAACAGGATACGCAGTATTTT.

This chain uses TRBV28 with TRBJ1-2, with D tentatively TRBD1 (5 bases). V was trimmed by 3 bases and J by 4 bases, leaving 12 bases between them. Germline V gene lookup returns CDR1 MDHEN and CDR2 SYDVKM. There are 14 residues in the CDR3. The CDR3 DNA reads TGTGCCAGCAGTTTTCGGGGCAGCTTCTATGGCTACACCTTC. This encodes CASSFRGSFYGYTF.

The CDR3 sequence is CASSHTLITGTYNEQFF. The CDR3 region has the DNA TGTGCCAGCAGCCATACCCTTATAACGGGCACATACAATGAGCAGTTCTTC. The chain has TRBV9 and TRBJ2-1; no firm D call. The germline gives CDR1 SGDLS, CDR2 YYNGEE. Between the trimmed V and J ends, which lost 4 bases and 4 bases, there was a span of 21 bases. The CDR3 covers 17 residues. Full variable domain (outside the CDR3, taken from reference TRBV9 and TRBJ2-1): DSGVTQTPKHLITATGQRVTLRCSPRSGDLSVYWYQQSLDQGLQFLIQYYNGEERAKGNILERFSAQQFPDLHSELNLSSLELGDSALYFCASSHTLITGTYNEQFFGPGTRLTVL.

As for this clone: A read error may account for a junction end that differs from germline. The chain joins TRBV7-2 to TRBJ2-5; 11 positions match TRBD2. Germline loops: CDR1 SGHTA, CDR2 FQGNSA. This CDR3 contains 15 residues. As DNA, the CDR3 is TGTGCCGGCAGCGATAGCGGGAGGGCCGGAGAGACCCAGTACTTC. Amino acid sequence: CAGSDSGRAGETQYF.

This chain connects TRBV2 to TRBJ2-5, with D maybe TRBD1 (6 bases). The CDR3 covers 14 residues. The germline V and J ends were trimmed by 3 bases and 1 base, with 9 bases remaining between them. CDR1 is SNHLY, CDR2 FYNNEI, per germline. DNA for the CDR3: TGTGCCAGCAGTGAGGACAGACTCCAAGAGACCCAGTACTTC. The encoded protein is CASSEDRLQETQYF.

This clone was recorded a few times. CDR3 region: CASSWTGYEQYF. As DNA, the CDR3 is TGTGCCAGCAGCTGGACAGGGTACGAGCAGTACTTC. J is TRBJ2-7 and V is TRBV28; TRBD1 agrees at 8 bases. The CDR3 runs 12 residues. Germline CDR1 reads MDHEN; CDR2 reads SYDVKM. The V segment lost 6 bases and the J segment 4 bases; nucleotides outside the gene matches: 2.

This chain connects TRBV5-4 to TRBJ2-1, with 15 bases fitting TRBD2. The CDR3 covers 16 residues. Germline values: CDR1 SGHNT, CDR2 YYREEE (reference sequence). V lost 4 bases and J lost 7; bases outside the gene matches: 6. CDR3 sequence: CASSPAGTSGRNEQFF. CDR3 DNA sequence: TGTGCCAGCAGCCCCGCCGGGACTAGCGGGAGGAATGAGCAGTTCTTC.

This clone was observed a handful of times. The chain joins TRBV19 to TRBJ1-2; D not certain. Trimming shortened V by 8 bases and J by 4 bases, and 8 bases separated the two germline ends. The CDR3 has 11 residues. Germline values: CDR1 LNHDA, CDR2 SQIVND (reference sequence). The CDR3 loop is CASYSSYGYTF. CDR3 DNA: TGTGCCAGTTATTCCTCCTATGGCTACACCTTC.

The chain uses TRBV7-9 and TRBJ2-7, with 8 bases lining up with TRBD2. CDR1 SEHNR and CDR2 FQNEAQ come from the germline V gene (reference sequence). There are 14 residues in the CDR3. J gave up 3 bases and V 5 bases, and 6 bases lay outside the gene matches. The CDR3 DNA is TGTGCCAGCAGCACCCACAGCGGGAGCTACGAGCAGTACTTC. It specifies CASSTHSGSYEQYF. The full variable domain, in which reference TRBV7-9 and TRBJ2-7 provide the parts outside the CDR3, is DTGVSQNPRHKITKRGQNVTFRCDPISEHNRLYWYRQTLGQGPEFLTYFQNEAQLEKSRLLSDRFSAERPKGSFSTLEIQRTEQGDSAMYLCASSTHSGSYEQYFGPGTRLTVT.